One and the same sample provided the 28 T cell receptor beta chains below, sequenced in a study of T cell responses to AZD1222 COVID-19 vaccine. Assay: immunoSEQ multiplex PCR; the TCRdb copy retains only in-frame clones and omits some. The repertoire holds tens of thousands of clones, with around 85% as singletons. The sequences come from peripheral blood, collected 28 days after the second AZD1222 dose. The receptors here all came from an adult who received the AZD1222 COVID-19 vaccine.

This chain links TRBV6-5 with TRBJ1-2; D perhaps matches TRBD1 (6 bases). V lost 2 bases, J lost 6 bases, and 16 bases lay in between. CDR3 length equals 15 residues. CDR1 MNHEY and CDR2 SVGAGI come from the germline V gene. In DNA, the CDR3 is TGTGCCAGCAGTTACGAGGGGACACTTGGCGATGGCTACACCTTC. Protein: CASSYEGTLGDGYTF.

V is TRBV2 and J is TRBJ1-1; no definite D call. V shed 4 bases and J shed 3 bases, with 12 bases lying between them. Germline V gene data show CDR1 as SNHLY and CDR2 as FYNNEI. The CDR3 consists of 14 residues. CDR3 DNA sequence: TGTGCCAGCAGTGGTGGGCTGGCGTACACTGAAGCTTTCTTT. Its protein is CASSGGLAYTEAFF.

This clone was detected a few times. This chain links TRBV21-1 with TRBJ2-7; TRBD1 is the table's D call, not checked against the DNA. TRBV21-1 is marked as a pseudogene. The CDR3 is 15 amino acids. The CDR3 region is CASQMKGQGYYEQYF. CDR3 coding DNA: TGTGCCAGCCAGATGAAGGGGCAGGGATACTACGAGCAGTACTTC.

The rearrangement uses TRBV18 and TRBJ1-1; D may be TRBD1 (6 bases). CDR1 KGHSH and CDR2 LQKENI come from the germline V gene. V lost 6 bases and J 0 bases, leaving 14 bases between the germline ends. This CDR3 spans 15 amino acids. CDR3 bases: TGTGCCAGCTCTGACTGGACAGCCATGAACACTGAAGCTTTCTTT. It codes for CASSDWTAMNTEAFF. Together with reference TRBV18 and TRBJ1-1, the CDR3 gives the full variable domain: NAGVMQNPRHLVRRRGQEARLRCSPMKGHSHVYWYRQLPEEGLKFMVYLQKENIIDESGMPKERFSAEFPKEGPSILRIQQVVRGDSAAYFCASSDWTAMNTEAFFGQGTRLTVV.

The chain couples TRBV28 to TRBJ2-7, with D maybe TRBD2 (6 bases). Germline CDR1 MDHEN, CDR2 SYDVKM. V lost 7 bases and J lost 3, with 22 bases in between. The CDR3 consists of 16 residues. The CDR3 protein is CASNPSGGPWSYEQYF. CDR3 nucleotide sequence: TGTGCCAGCAACCCCTCAGGAGGGCCGTGGAGCTACGAGCAGTACTTC.

This clone has just a few counts. This chain uses TRBV4-2 with TRBJ1-1; D perhaps matches TRBD1 (5 bases). V lost 2 bases to trimming and J lost 5 bases, with 18 bases between them. The CDR3 loop spans 16 amino acids. The germline gives CDR1 LGHNA, CDR2 YNFKEQ. CDR3 residues: CASSQPGGEWDTEAFF. Written as DNA, the CDR3 is TGTGCCAGCAGCCAACCTGGGGGGGAATGGGATACTGAAGCTTTCTTT.

The CDR3 loop reads CASSQVGGDNTGELFF. Written as DNA, the CDR3 is TGTGCCAGCAGCCAAGTAGGGGGGGATAACACCGGGGAGCTGTTTTTT. V is TRBV4-2 and J is TRBJ2-2, with D tentatively TRBD2 (7 bases). This CDR3 region has 16 residues. Germline V gives CDR1 LGHNA, CDR2 YNFKEQ. V gave up 1 base and J gave up 2 bases, with 11 bases separating them.

The genes are TRBV12-5 and TRBJ2-7, with D perhaps matching TRBD1 or TRBD2 (5 bases each). This CDR3 is built from 15 residues. Germline CDR1 LGHNT, CDR2 FRNRAP. Deletions cut 4 bases from V and 2 bases from J, with 15 bases between. CDR3 sequence reads: CASGWGTIVTYEQYF. The CDR3 DNA reads as TGTGCTAGTGGTTGGGGGACCATCGTTACCTACGAGCAGTACTTC.

The V gene is TRBV5-6, the J gene TRBJ1-4; D is possibly TRBD1 (6 bases). Trimming took off 2 bases at V and 0 bases at J, with 11 bases between the two ends. CDR1 SGHDT and CDR2 YYEEEE come from the germline V gene. This CDR3 region has 16 residues. DNA of the CDR3: TGTGCCAGCAGCTTAGCAGGGGTAACAACTAATGAAAAACTGTTTTTT. Protein: CASSLAGVTTNEKLFF.

V gene TRBV21-1 combines with J gene TRBJ2-2; TRBD2, the table's D call, lacks a check against the DNA. TRBV21-1 is a pseudogene locus. The CDR3 is 16 residues long. CDR3 nucleotides: TGTGCCAGCAGCACGGGGCGGGGGGCGAGCACCGGGGAGCTGTTTTTT. Translated, it gives CASSTGRGASTGELFF.

The chain joins TRBV6-5 to TRBJ2-3, with 8 bases fitting TRBD2. Trimming took 6 bases from V and 2 from J; bases not matched to a gene: 7. The CDR3 consists of 15 residues. Germline V lookup: CDR1 MNHEY, CDR2 SVGAGI. The CDR3 here is CASSPRGGDTDTQYF. The CDR3 DNA is TGTGCCAGCAGCCCCCGGGGGGGGGACACAGATACGCAGTATTTT.

This clone was seen only a few times. The chain uses TRBV7-9 and TRBJ2-5, with D perhaps TRBD2 (6 bases). This CDR3 is 18 amino acids long. Germline V gene lookup returns CDR1 SEHNR and CDR2 FQNEAQ (reference sequence). V lost 0 bases and J lost 4, with 21 bases in between. CDR3 sequence: CASSLALPMGLFRETQYF. CDR3 coding DNA: TGTGCCAGCAGCTTAGCGTTACCGATGGGACTGTTCAGAGAGACCCAGTACTTC.

V and J are TRBV9 and TRBJ2-5, with 10 positions matching TRBD2. V was pared by 3 bases and J by 3 bases, with 5 bases of the junction left unmatched. This CDR3 region has 15 residues. The V gene's germline CDR1 is SGDLS and CDR2 YYNGEE. CDR3 loop: CASSGLGLAEETQYF. CDR3 in DNA: TGTGCCAGCAGCGGCCTTGGACTAGCGGAAGAGACCCAGTACTTC.

This chain joins TRBV19 and TRBJ2-1; perhaps D is TRBD1 or TRBD2 (6 bases each). Trimming took off 6 bases at V and 7 bases at J, with 13 bases between the two ends. The CDR3 totals 13 residues. Germline V CDR1 and CDR2: LNHDA, SQIVND (reference sequence). The CDR3 region has the DNA TGTGCCAGTAGGGCTAGGGGGGAAAATGAGCAGTTCTTC. Translating it yields CASRARGENEQFF.

In DNA form, the CDR3 reads TGTGCCAGCAGCCCCAGCGGCTCTGGAAACACCATATATTTT. As protein: CASSPSGSGNTIYF. The V gene is TRBV7-8, the J gene TRBJ1-3; no firm D call. Trimming removed 5 bases at V and 0 bases at J, with 8 bases between. CDR1 and CDR2 (germline): SGHVS, FQNEAQ. The CDR3 length is 14 residues.

V and J are TRBV19 and TRBJ1-5, with 7 bases fitting TRBD1. The germline V gene has CDR1 LNHDA and CDR2 SQIVND (reference sequence). The V gene end was trimmed by 3 bases and the J gene end by 6 bases; junction bases not matched to a gene: 5. The CDR3 totals 14 residues. CDR3 sequence (DNA): TGTGCCAGTAGTATTCCGGCAGGGGGTCAGCCCCAGCATTTT. Translated, it gives CASSIPAGGQPQHF.

The chain is built from TRBV5-1 and TRBJ2-1; D gene ambiguous. Germline V gene data show CDR1 as SGHRS and CDR2 as YFSETQ. The CDR3 length is 14 residues. With 0 bases removed from V and 13 bases from J, the gap between germline ends came to 17 bases. CDR3 DNA sequence: TGCGCCAGCAGCTTGGTCGACCCCCCCGGTGCCCAGTTCTTC. Translated, it gives CASSLVDPPGAQFF.

The chain's CDR3 is CASSHGDTQYF. CDR3 nucleotide sequence: TGTGCCAGCAGTCACGGAGATACGCAGTATTTT. The rearrangement joins TRBV3-1 (or the pseudogene TRBV3-2) to TRBJ2-3; D call uncertain. The CDR3 has 11 residues. With 6 bases removed from V and 5 bases from J, the gap between germline ends came to 6 bases. Germline assignment: CDR1 LGHDT and CDR2 YNNKEL (reference sequence).

This chain connects TRBV14 to TRBJ1-1; 8 bases agree with TRBD1. J gave up 0 bases and V 0 bases, and 3 bases lay outside the gene matches. Germline CDR1 SGHDN, CDR2 FVKESK. This CDR3 is built from 16 residues. Here the CDR3 reads CASSQDQGQVNTEAFF. The DNA of the CDR3 is TGTGCCAGCAGCCAAGATCAGGGACAGGTGAACACTGAAGCTTTCTTT.

The chain couples TRBV27 to TRBJ1-5, with 8 positions matching TRBD1. The CDR3 covers 13 residues. The germline V gene has CDR1 MNHEY and CDR2 SMNVEV (reference sequence). V lost 5 bases, J lost 7 bases, and 4 bases stayed unmatched. This chain's CDR3 is CASSRTGPQPQHF. The CDR3 nucleotides read TGTGCCAGCAGTCGGACAGGGCCCCAGCCCCAGCATTTT.

This sequence joins TRBV5-1 and TRBJ1-3; possibly TRBD1 for D (5 bases). V lost 0 bases and J 1 base, leaving 8 bases between the germline ends. The CDR3 has 15 amino acids. The germline V gene has CDR1 SGHRS and CDR2 YFSETQ. DNA of the CDR3: TGCGCCAGCAGCTTGGGACAGCATTCTGGAAACACCATATATTTT. Protein sequence: CASSLGQHSGNTIYF.

This clone was detected only a few times. V is TRBV5-4 and J is TRBJ1-3, with D hard to call. Germline CDR1 is SGHNT and CDR2 is YYREEE (reference sequence). The CDR3 runs 17 residues. V dropped 0 bases and J dropped 1 base, with 14 bases sitting between them. CDR3 residues: CASSLGTAIESGNTIYF. CDR3 bases: TGTGCCAGCAGCTTGGGGACGGCGATAGAGTCTGGAAACACCATATATTTT.

This chain connects TRBV30 to TRBJ2-3, with D perhaps TRBD2 (6 bases). This CDR3 spans 13 amino acids. The germline CDR1 and CDR2 sequences are GTSNPN and SVGIG (reference sequence). V was cut by 4 bases and J by 3 bases, with 11 bases left in between. The CDR3 here is CAWTEGATDTQYF. CDR3 bases: TGTGCCTGGACGGAGGGAGCGACAGATACGCAGTATTTT. The full variable domain, with the rest looked up from reference TRBV30 and TRBJ2-3, is SQTIHQWPATLVQPVGSPLSLECTVEGTSNPNLYWYRQAAGRGLQLLFYSVGIGQISSEVPQNLSASRPQDRQFILSSKKLLLSDSGFYLCAWTEGATDTQYFGPGTRLTVL.

V gene TRBV4-2 combines with J gene TRBJ1-5; 7 bases are a match to TRBD1. The junction had 12 bases not matched to a gene; V was cut back by 0 bases and J by 10 bases. Germline CDR1 is LGHNA and CDR2 is YNFKEQ. CDR3 length: 16 amino acids. CDR3 coding DNA: TGTGCCAGCAGCCAAGAAGGGGGCGGAGGGGTCGGACCCCAGCATTTT. This gives the protein CASSQEGGGGVGPQHF.

The chain carries TRBV6-2 or TRBV6-3 and TRBJ1-2; 7 nucleotides match TRBD1. CDR1 and CDR2 from the germline V gene are MNHEY and SVGEGT. J was trimmed by 2 bases and V by 2 bases; bases with no gene match: 11. The CDR3 covers 17 residues. Here the CDR3 DNA reads TGTGCCAGCAGTTACGAAGGACCTACGACAGGGAACTATGGCTACACCTTC. As protein: CASSYEGPTTGNYGYTF.

The chain has TRBV6-4 and TRBJ2-3, with D possibly matching TRBD1 (6 bases). The CDR3 covers 16 residues. V shed 2 bases and J shed 6 bases, with 18 bases lying between them. Germline CDR1 is MRHNA and CDR2 is SNTAGT. In nucleotides, the CDR3 is TGTGCCAGCAGTGACGTACAGGGAGAACCTATGGATACGCAGTATTTT. It translates to CASSDVQGEPMDTQYF.

Note on this clone: The junction shows a germline mismatch at one end, possibly a read error. The sample carries other DNA sequences with the same CDR3. This chain uses TRBV27 with TRBJ2-7; D gene unclear. CDR3 size: 15 residues. The germline CDR1 and CDR2 sequences are MNHEY and SMNVEV (reference sequence). The CDR3 sequence is CASSLSPSSLYEQYF. Here the CDR3 DNA reads TGTGCCAGCAGCTTATCGCCCAGTTCCCTCTACGAGCAGTACTTC.

This clone was recorded only once. The chain is built from TRBV2 and TRBJ1-2, with 8 nucleotides matching TRBD1. Germline V gene data show CDR1 as SNHLY and CDR2 as FYNNEI. Germline trimming cut 11 bases from V and 3 bases from J; bases unmatched to any gene: 11. The CDR3 has 14 amino acids. The CDR3 sequence is CAAEGAGGDYGYTF. As DNA, the CDR3 is TGTGCCGCGGAAGGCGCAGGGGGCGACTATGGCTACACCTTC.